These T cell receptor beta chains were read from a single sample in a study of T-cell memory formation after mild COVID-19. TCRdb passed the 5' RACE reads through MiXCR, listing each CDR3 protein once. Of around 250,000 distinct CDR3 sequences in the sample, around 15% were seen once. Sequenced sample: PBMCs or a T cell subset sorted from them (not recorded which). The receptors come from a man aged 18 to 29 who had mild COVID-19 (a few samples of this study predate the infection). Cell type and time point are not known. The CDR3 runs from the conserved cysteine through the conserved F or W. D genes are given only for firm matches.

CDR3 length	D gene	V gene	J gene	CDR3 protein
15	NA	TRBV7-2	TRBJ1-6	CASSLYAVRNSPLHF
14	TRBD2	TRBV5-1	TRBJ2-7	CASSSRTSTYEQYF
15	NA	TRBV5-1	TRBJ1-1	CASSLEPGVGSEAFF
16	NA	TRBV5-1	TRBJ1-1	CASSLGLQGYGTEAFF
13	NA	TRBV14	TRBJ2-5	CASSQGPRQTQYF
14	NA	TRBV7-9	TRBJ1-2	CASSLGPSNYGYTF
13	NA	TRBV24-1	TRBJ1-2	CATRDPGEGGYTF
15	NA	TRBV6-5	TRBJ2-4	CASSYAIGPSRIQYF
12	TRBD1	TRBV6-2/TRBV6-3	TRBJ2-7	CASRQGAGEQYF
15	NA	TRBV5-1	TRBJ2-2	CASWRDGRNTGELFF
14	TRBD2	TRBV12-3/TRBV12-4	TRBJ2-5	CASRWWGGRETQYF
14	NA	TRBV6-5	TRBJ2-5	CASNPGTSEETQYF
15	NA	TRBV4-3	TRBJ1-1	CASSSTGRTNTEAFF
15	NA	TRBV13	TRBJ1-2	CASSPRAPANYGYTF
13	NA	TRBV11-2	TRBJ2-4	CASSFRAENIQYF
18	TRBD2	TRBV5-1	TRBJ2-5	CARGTADRPTGGEETQYF
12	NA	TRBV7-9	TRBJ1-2	CASSPDSYGYTF
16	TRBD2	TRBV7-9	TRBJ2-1	CASSPRASGDYNEQFF
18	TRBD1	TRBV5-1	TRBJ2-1	CASRTGTGVLRRLNEQFF
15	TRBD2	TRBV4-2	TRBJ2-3	CASSHGEGWTDTQYF
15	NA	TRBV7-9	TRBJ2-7	CASTLLGQPLVEQYF
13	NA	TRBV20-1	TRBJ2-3	CSASPPGTDTQYF